This entry describes one T cell receptor beta chain. This sample is part of a study of shared clonotypes between healthy human individuals. V was shortened by 1 base and J by 3 bases, with 11 bases between the two germline ends. CDR3 length: 15 amino acids. Germline V gene data show CDR1 as MDHEN and CDR2 as SYDVKM. Assay used: immunoSEQ multiplex PCR; TCRdb lists only in-frame clones, some missing. This sample carries about 980,000 clones, about three quarters of them seen once, and the ten largest clones take approximately 1.5%. The sequenced material came from memory CD4+ T cells sorted from blood. The subset is: CD45RA-negative fraction. This TCR came from a young man in good health. This chain connects TRBV28 to TRBJ2-3; TRBD2 might be the D (5 bases). CDR3 DNA sequence: TGTGCCAGCAGTTTATCCCGAGGGCAGACAGATACGCAGTATTTT. Translated, it gives CASSLSRGQTDTQYF.